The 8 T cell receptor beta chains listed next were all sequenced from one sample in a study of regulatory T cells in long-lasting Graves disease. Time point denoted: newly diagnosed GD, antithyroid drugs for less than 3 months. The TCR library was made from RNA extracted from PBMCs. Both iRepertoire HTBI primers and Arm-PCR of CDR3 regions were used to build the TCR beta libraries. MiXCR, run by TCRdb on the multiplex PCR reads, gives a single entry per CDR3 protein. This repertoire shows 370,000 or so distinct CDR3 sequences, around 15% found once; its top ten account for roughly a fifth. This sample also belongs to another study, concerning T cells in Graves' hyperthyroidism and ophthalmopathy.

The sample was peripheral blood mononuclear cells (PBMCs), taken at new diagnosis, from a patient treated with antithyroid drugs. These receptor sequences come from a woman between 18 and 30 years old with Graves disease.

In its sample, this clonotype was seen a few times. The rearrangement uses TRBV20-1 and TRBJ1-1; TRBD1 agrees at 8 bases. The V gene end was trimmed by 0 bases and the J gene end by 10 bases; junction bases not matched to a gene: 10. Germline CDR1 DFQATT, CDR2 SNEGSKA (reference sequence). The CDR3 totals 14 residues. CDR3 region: CSARDLGQGWVAFF. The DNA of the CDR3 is TGCAGTGCTAGAGATCTAGGACAGGGTTGGGTAGCTTTCTTT.

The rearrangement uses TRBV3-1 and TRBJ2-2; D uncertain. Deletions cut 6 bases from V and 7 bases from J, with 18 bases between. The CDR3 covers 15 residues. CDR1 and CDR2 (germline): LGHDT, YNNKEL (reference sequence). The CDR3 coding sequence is TGTGCCAGCAGTTATGGCGCGGTCCAGAGCGGGGAGCTGTTTTTT. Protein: CASSYGAVQSGELFF.

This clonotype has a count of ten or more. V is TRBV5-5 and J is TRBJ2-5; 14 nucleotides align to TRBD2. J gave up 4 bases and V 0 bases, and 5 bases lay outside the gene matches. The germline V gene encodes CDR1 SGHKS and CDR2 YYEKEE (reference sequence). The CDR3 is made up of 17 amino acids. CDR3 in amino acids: CASSLETSGRAAETQYF. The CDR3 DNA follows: TGTGCCAGCAGCTTGGAGACTAGCGGGAGGGCCGCAGAGACCCAGTACTTC. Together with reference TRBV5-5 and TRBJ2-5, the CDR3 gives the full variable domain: DAGVTQSPTHLIKTRGQQVTLRCSPISGHKSVSWYQQVLGQGPQFIFQYYEKEERGRGNFPDRFSARQFPNYSSELNVNALLLGDSALYLCASSLETSGRAAETQYFGPGTRLLVL.

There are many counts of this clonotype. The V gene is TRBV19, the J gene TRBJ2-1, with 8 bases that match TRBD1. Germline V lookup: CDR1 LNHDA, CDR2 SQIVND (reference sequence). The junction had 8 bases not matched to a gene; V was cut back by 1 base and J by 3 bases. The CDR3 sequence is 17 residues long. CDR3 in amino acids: CASSIGGTGAHYNEQFF. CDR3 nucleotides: TGTGCCAGTAGTATAGGAGGGACAGGCGCCCACTACAATGAGCAGTTCTTC.

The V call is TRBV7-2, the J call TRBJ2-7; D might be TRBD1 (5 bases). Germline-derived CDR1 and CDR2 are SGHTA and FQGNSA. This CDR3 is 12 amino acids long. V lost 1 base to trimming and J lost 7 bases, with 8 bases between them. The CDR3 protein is CASSLEGFEQYF. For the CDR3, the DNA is TGTGCCAGCAGCTTAGAGGGGTTTGAGCAGTACTTC.

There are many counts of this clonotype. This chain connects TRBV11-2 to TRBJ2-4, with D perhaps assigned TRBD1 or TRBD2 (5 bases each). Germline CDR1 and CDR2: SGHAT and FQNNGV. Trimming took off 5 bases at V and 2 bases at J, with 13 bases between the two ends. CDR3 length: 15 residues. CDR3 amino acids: CASSGEGRPKNIQYF. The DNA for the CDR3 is TGTGCCAGCAGCGGAGAGGGGCGGCCCAAAAACATTCAGTACTTC.

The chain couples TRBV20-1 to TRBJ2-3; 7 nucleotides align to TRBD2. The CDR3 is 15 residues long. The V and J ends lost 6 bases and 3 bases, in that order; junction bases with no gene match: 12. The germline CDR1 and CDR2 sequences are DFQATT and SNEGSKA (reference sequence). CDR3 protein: CSAASGTTTTDTQYF. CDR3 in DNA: TGCAGTGCCGCTTCCGGGACTACAACTACAGATACGCAGTATTTT.

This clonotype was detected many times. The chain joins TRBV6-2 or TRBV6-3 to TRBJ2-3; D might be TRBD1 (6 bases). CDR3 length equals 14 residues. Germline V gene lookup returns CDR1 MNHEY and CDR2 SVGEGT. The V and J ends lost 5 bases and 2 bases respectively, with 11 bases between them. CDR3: CASSGRQATDTQYF. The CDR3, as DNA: TGTGCCAGCAGTGGACGACAGGCCACAGATACGCAGTATTTT.